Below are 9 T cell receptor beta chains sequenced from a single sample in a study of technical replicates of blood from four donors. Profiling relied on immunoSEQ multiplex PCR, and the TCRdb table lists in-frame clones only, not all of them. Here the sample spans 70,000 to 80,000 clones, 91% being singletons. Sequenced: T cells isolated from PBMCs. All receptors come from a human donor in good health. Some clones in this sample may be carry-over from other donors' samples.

The CDR3: CASSFEPGTGNYGNTIYF. The CDR3, as DNA: TGCGCCAGCAGCTTCGAACCCGGGACAGGGAATTACGGAAACACCATATATTTT. The chain couples TRBV5-1 to TRBJ1-3, with 9 positions matching TRBD1. Trimming took 2 bases from V and 4 from J; bases not matched to a gene: 13. The CDR3 loop spans 18 amino acids. CDR1 is SGHRS and CDR2 is YFSETQ in the germline V gene.

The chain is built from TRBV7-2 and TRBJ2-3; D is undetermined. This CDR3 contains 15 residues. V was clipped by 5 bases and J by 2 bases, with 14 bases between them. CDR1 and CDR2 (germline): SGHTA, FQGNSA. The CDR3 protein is CASSARRLATDTQYF. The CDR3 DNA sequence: TGTGCCAGCAGCGCTCGGAGACTGGCCACAGATACGCAGTATTTT.

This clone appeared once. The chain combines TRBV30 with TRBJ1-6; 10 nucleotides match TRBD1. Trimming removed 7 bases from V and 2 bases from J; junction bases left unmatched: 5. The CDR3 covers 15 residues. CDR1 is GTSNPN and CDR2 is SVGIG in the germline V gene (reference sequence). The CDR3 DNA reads TGTGCCTCCACGACAGGGGGCACCTATAATTCACCCCTCCACTTT. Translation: CASTTGGTYNSPLHF.

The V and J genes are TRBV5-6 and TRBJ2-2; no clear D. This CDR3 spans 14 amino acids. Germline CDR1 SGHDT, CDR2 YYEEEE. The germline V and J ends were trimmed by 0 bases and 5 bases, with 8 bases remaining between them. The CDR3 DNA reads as TGTGCCAGCAGCTTGGCAGCGTCGACCGGGGAGCTGTTTTTT. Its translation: CASSLAASTGELFF.

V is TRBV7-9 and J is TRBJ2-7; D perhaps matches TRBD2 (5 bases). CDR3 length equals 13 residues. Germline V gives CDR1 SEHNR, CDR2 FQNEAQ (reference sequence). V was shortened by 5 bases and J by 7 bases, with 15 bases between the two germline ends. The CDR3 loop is CASSNGLFLEQYF. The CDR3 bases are TGTGCCAGCAGCAATGGACTGTTTTTGGAGCAGTACTTC.

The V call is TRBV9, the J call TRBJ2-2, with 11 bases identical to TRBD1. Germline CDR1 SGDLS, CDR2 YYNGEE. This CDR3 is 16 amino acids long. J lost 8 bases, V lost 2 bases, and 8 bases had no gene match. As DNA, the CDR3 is TGTGCCAGCAGCGTCGCCGGGACAGGGGGTGGAGGGGAGCTGTTTTTT. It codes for CASSVAGTGGGGELFF.

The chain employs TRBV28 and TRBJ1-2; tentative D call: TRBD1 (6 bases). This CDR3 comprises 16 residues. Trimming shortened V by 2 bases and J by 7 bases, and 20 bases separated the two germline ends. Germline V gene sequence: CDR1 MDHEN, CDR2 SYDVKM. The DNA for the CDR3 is TGTGCCAGCAGTTTACCGGGGGGCTCCCAGGTACTTGGCTACACCTTC. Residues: CASSLPGGSQVLGYTF.

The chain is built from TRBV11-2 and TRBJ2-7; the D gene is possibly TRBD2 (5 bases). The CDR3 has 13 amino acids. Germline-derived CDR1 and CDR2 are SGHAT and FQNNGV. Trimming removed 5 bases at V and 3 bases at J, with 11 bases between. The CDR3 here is CASSHTGGYEQYF. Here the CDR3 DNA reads TGTGCCAGCAGCCATACCGGAGGCTACGAGCAGTACTTC.

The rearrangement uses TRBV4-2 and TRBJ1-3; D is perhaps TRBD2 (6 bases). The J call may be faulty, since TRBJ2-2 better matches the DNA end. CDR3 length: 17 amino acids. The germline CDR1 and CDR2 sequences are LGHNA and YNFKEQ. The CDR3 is CASSQDLAGGPSGELFF. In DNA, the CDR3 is TGTGCCAGCAGCCAAGACCTAGCAGGAGGGCCCTCCGGGGAGCTGTTTTTT.